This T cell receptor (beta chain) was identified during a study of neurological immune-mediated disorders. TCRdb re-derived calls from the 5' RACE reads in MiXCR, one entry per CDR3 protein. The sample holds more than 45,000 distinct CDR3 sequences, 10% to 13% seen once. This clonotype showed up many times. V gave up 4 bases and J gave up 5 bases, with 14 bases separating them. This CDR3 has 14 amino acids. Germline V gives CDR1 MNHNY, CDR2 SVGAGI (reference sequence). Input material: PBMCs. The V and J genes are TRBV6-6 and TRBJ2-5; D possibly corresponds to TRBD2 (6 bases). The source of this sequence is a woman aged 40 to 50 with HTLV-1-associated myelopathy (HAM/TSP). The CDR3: CASSSAGRWETQYF. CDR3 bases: TGTGCCAGCAGTTCCGCGGGACGGTGGGAGACCCAGTACTTC.